Below, one T cell receptor (beta chain) is given with its context. Its antigen is unidentified. V was trimmed by 5 bases and J by 4 bases, leaving 14 bases between them. The CDR3 length is 14 residues. Germline loops: CDR1 SGHAT, CDR2 FQNNGV. Every donor provided 9.5 to 10 milliliters of peripheral blood. The authors extracted at least 5 micrograms of total RNA per sample. Using a J-beta primer mix together with a sample-barcoded 5' primer, a second PCR was run for roughly 7 to 12 cycles. TCRdb called the 5' RACE reads again in MiXCR, with one record for every CDR3 protein. Of 950,000 to 1,200,000 distinct CDR3 sequences listed, roughly two fifths are singletons. This entry comes from a study of blood T cells in healthy people across ages. Study-level points and caveats: Naive T cell percentage showed a strong correlation with TCR beta diversity. Naive and antigen-experienced cells could not be conclusively compared, given unsorted PBMCs.

The material sequenced was blood. This chain uses TRBV11-2 with TRBJ1-1, with TRBD1 as a possible D gene (6 bases). This receptor was identified in a man younger than 35 in good health. This CDR3 is CASSRGGGGTEAFF. The CDR3 DNA is TGTGCCAGCAGCCGAGGGGGAGGGGGCACTGAAGCTTTCTTT.